This passage covers 30 T cell receptor beta chains from one sample sequenced in a study of early T cells in non-severe SARS-CoV-2 infection. TCRdb re-called the 5' RACE reads with MiXCR, one entry per CDR3 protein. Found here are some 77,000 distinct CDR3 sequences, more than 9% of them singletons; the top ten hold about 4.6%. Sequences were obtained from whole blood. The receptor source for this set is an adult who was a healthcare worker with PCR-confirmed SARS-CoV-2 infection or an uninfected control (not recorded which).

The CDR3 DNA follows: TGTGCCAGCAGCCAAGGGAGACTAGACAAAGAGTTCTTC. It translates to CASSQGRLDKEFF. The genes are TRBV3-1 and TRBJ2-1; D might be TRBD2 (6 bases). Germline assignment: CDR1 LGHDT and CDR2 YNNKEL (reference sequence). The CDR3 extends over 13 amino acids. V dropped 1 base and J dropped 14 bases, with 15 bases sitting between them.

This clonotype appeared many times. The chain couples TRBV11-2 to TRBJ2-5; a possible D gene is TRBD2 (5 bases). This CDR3 region has 13 residues. Per germline, CDR1 SGHAT and CDR2 FQNNGV. Deletions cut 3 bases from V and 3 bases from J, with 8 bases between. The CDR3 sequence: CASSFGLKETQYF. The CDR3 DNA is TGTGCCAGCAGCTTCGGACTCAAAGAGACCCAGTACTTC.

This clonotype was seen many times. The chain has TRBV28 and TRBJ1-2, with a possible D match to TRBD1 (6 bases). From germline, CDR1 is MDHEN and CDR2 SYDVKM. CDR3 length equals 11 residues. V lost 7 bases to trimming and J lost 3 bases, with 6 bases between them. CDR3 nucleotides: TGTGCCAGCAACAGGGACTATGGCTACACCTTC. Residues: CASNRDYGYTF.

The gene calls are TRBV20-1 and TRBJ2-7, with TRBD1 matching over 9 bases. Germline-derived CDR1 and CDR2 are DFQATT and SNEGSKA (reference sequence). The J segment lost 2 bases and the V segment lost 4 bases, leaving 9 bases of the junction unmatched. The CDR3 sequence is 15 residues long. The chain's CDR3 is CSAKSPGQGPYEQYF. DNA for the CDR3: TGCAGTGCTAAGAGCCCGGGACAGGGTCCCTACGAGCAGTACTTC.

This clonotype showed up many times. The chain uses TRBV2 and TRBJ2-1; TRBD1 matches 8 bases. V shed 3 bases and J 8 bases; nucleotides not matched to a gene: 3. The germline V gene encodes CDR1 SNHLY and CDR2 FYNNEI. The CDR3 covers 13 residues. The chain's CDR3 is CASSDRGPDEQFF. DNA for the CDR3: TGTGCCAGCAGTGACAGGGGGCCAGATGAGCAGTTCTTC.

This clonotype was recorded a few times. The chain employs TRBV7-9 and TRBJ1-4, with TRBD1 matching 12 bases. The germline V gene has CDR1 SEHNR and CDR2 FQNEAQ (reference sequence). CDR3 size: 19 residues. V was pared by 4 bases and J by 7 bases, with 16 bases of the junction left unmatched. CDR3 amino acids: CASSSRGGTGGARSEKLFF. In nucleotides, the CDR3 is TGTGCCAGCAGCTCCCGTGGAGGGACAGGGGGCGCGAGAAGTGAAAAACTGTTTTTT.

This rearrangement joins TRBV12-3 or TRBV12-4 to TRBJ1-2, with D possibly TRBD1 on 5 matching bases. V lost 5 bases and J lost 5, with 12 bases in between. The CDR3 loop spans 13 amino acids. The CDR3 nucleotides read TGTGCCAGCAGTCACCGGGGGGTTTATGGCTACACCTTC. Translating gives CASSHRGVYGYTF.

The table lists this clonotype with a few counts. The rearrangement joins TRBV27 to TRBJ1-1; the D is unclear. This CDR3 region has 14 residues. Between the trimmed V and J ends, which lost 5 bases and 1 base, there was a span of 11 bases. The V gene's germline CDR1 is MNHEY and CDR2 SMNVEV (reference sequence). The CDR3 region has the DNA TGTGCCAGCAGTGATAACTATAGGAACACTGAAGCTTTCTTT. Residues: CASSDNYRNTEAFF.

There are many counts of this clonotype. V is TRBV27 and J is TRBJ2-1; 9 nucleotides agree with TRBD1. With 6 bases clipped from V and 7 bases from J, the junction kept 10 bases outside the gene matches. The CDR3 is 15 amino acids. Germline lookup yields CDR1 MNHEY and CDR2 SMNVEV (reference sequence). Here the CDR3 DNA reads TGTGCCAGCAGCCCACCCGGGACAGGGCTGAATGAGCAGTTCTTC. Translating it yields CASSPPGTGLNEQFF.

Only a few counts were recorded for this clonotype. The chain links TRBV27 to TRBJ2-3, with a tentative D call TRBD2 (6 bases). V dropped 3 bases and J dropped 1 base, with 11 bases sitting between them. Looked up from germline, CDR1 is MNHEY and CDR2 is SMNVEV (reference sequence). The CDR3 has 15 amino acids. The CDR3 DNA sequence: TGTGCCAGCAGTTTGGGGGGAACAGGCACAGATACGCAGTATTTT. This translates into CASSLGGTGTDTQYF.

This clonotype showed up many times. J is TRBJ2-1 and V is TRBV6-2 or TRBV6-3; D remains unclear. The CDR3 is 11 amino acids. Looked up from germline, CDR1 is MNHEY and CDR2 is SVGEGT. The V gene lost 5 bases and the J gene lost 7 bases, with 6 bases spanning the gap. The CDR3 reads CASSPRNEQFF. CDR3 nucleotides: TGTGCCAGCAGTCCCCGGAATGAGCAGTTCTTC.

The rearrangement links TRBV30 to TRBJ1-2; tentatively, D is TRBD1 (5 bases). Trimming removed 8 bases from V and 0 bases from J, with 10 bases in between. Germline V gives CDR1 GTSNPN, CDR2 SVGIG (reference sequence). The CDR3 runs 12 residues. Written as DNA, the CDR3 is TGTGCCGGCCAGGGCCCTAACTATGGCTACACCTTC. Encoded protein: CAGQGPNYGYTF. Filled out from reference TRBV30 and TRBJ1-2, the complete variable domain reads SQTIHQWPATLVQPVGSPLSLECTVEGTSNPNLYWYRQAAGRGLQLLFYSVGIGQISSEVPQNLSASRPQDRQFILSSKKLLLSDSGFYLCAGQGPNYGYTFGSGTRLTVV.

This clonotype was observed at least ten times. J is TRBJ1-2 and V is TRBV9; 8 bases are a match to TRBD1. This CDR3 spans 16 amino acids. The germline V gene encodes CDR1 SGDLS and CDR2 YYNGEE. V trimming: 5 bases; J trimming: 7 bases; junction bases outside the gene matches: 16. The CDR3 is CASSPPSRQGLIGYTF. The CDR3 coding sequence is TGTGCCAGCAGTCCTCCTTCGAGACAGGGGCTTATTGGCTACACCTTC.

The chain uses TRBV6-1 and TRBJ2-2, with D possibly TRBD2 on 5 matching bases. The CDR3 consists of 14 residues. The V gene's germline CDR1 is MNHNS and CDR2 SASEGT. Trimming shortened V by 6 bases and J by 4 bases, and 12 bases separated the two germline ends. The chain's CDR3 is CASSTKTSTGELFF. CDR3 coding DNA: TGTGCCAGCAGCACGAAAACTAGCACCGGGGAGCTGTTTTTT.

This clonotype has only a few counts. This chain connects TRBV7-9 to TRBJ2-7; 7 bases are a match to TRBD2. V was clipped by 0 bases and J by 4 bases; unmatched bases: 6. This CDR3 has 15 residues. Germline CDR1 is SEHNR and CDR2 is FQNEAQ (reference sequence). The CDR3 here is CASSLAGAGPYEQYF. The CDR3 DNA follows: TGTGCCAGCAGCTTAGCGGGAGCGGGGCCTTACGAGCAGTACTTC.

This rearrangement joins TRBV14 to TRBJ2-1; 7 bases are a match to TRBD2. From germline, CDR1 is SGHDN and CDR2 FVKESK. After removal of 2 bases from V and 5 bases from J, the junction contained 9 bases not matched to a gene. The CDR3 loop spans 16 amino acids. The CDR3 spells CASSQFYRDYNNEQFF. The CDR3 DNA is TGTGCCAGCAGCCAATTTTACCGGGACTACAACAATGAGCAGTTCTTC.

A few counts support this clonotype. V is TRBV10-3 and J is TRBJ2-7, with D hard to call. This CDR3 comprises 12 residues. Trimming cost V 4 bases and J 5 bases, with 9 bases left between them. Germline CDR1 and CDR2: ENHRY and SYGVKD. The CDR3 is CAISGEGNEQYF. The DNA for the CDR3 is TGTGCCATCAGTGGCGAAGGGAACGAGCAGTACTTC.

This clonotype was found a few times. The chain links TRBV25-1 to TRBJ2-3; 8 bases match TRBD2. This CDR3 is 16 amino acids long. The V segment lost 6 bases and the J segment 2 bases; nucleotides outside the gene matches: 10. Germline CDR1 is MGHDK and CDR2 is SYGVNS. CDR3 DNA sequence: TGTGCCAGCAGCGGAGCCGGGGGGGCCATCACAGATACGCAGTATTTT. Translating gives CASSGAGGAITDTQYF.

J is TRBJ2-7 and V is TRBV20-1; 16 nucleotides line up with TRBD2. Unmatched junction bases numbered 8, after V lost 5 bases and J lost 1 base. The CDR3 totals 17 residues. Looked up from germline, CDR1 is DFQATT and CDR2 is SNEGSKA (reference sequence). The CDR3 bases are TGCAGTGCTCCGGGACTAGCGGGAGGGTTACGGTCCTACGAGCAGTACTTC. Its translation: CSAPGLAGGLRSYEQYF.

With respect to this clonotype: A much more abundant neighbour one base away suggests this may be a read error. The J gene is TRBJ1-2, the V gene TRBV5-4; tentatively, D is TRBD1 (5 bases). Between the trimmed V and J ends, which lost 4 bases and 8 bases, there was a span of 21 bases. The germline V gene has CDR1 SGHNT and CDR2 YYREEE (reference sequence). The CDR3 loop spans 15 amino acids. The CDR3 is CASSTNSGTVIGYTF. In nucleotides, the CDR3 is TGTGCCAGCAGCACCAACTCCGGGACTGTCATCGGCTACACCTTC. The complete variable domain, with remaining parts taken from reference TRBV5-4 and TRBJ1-2, reads ETGVTQSPTHLIKTRGQQVTLRCSSQSGHNTVSWYQQALGQGPQFIFQYYREEENGRGNFPPRFSGLQFPNYSSELNVNALELDDSALYLCASSTNSGTVIGYTFGSGTRLTVV.

The CDR3 nucleotides are TGTGCCAGCAGCAAAACTAGCGGGAGGACCTCCTACGAGCAGTACTTC. Its protein is CASSKTSGRTSYEQYF. J is TRBJ2-7 and V is TRBV21-1; no DNA check was done on the table's D call, TRBD2. TRBV21-1 is designated a pseudogene. This CDR3 has 16 amino acids.

The chain employs TRBV12-3 or TRBV12-4 and TRBJ2-3, with 11 bases that match TRBD2. Trimming removed 5 bases from V and 6 bases from J; junction bases left unmatched: 4. The CDR3 consists of 14 residues. The CDR3 DNA reads as TGTGCCAGCAGTCTAGGGACTAGCGGTGATACGCAGTATTTT. Amino acids: CASSLGTSGDTQYF.

This clonotype was recorded many times. This rearrangement joins TRBV7-9 to TRBJ2-6; TRBD2 might be the D (5 bases). Per the germline V gene, CDR1 is SEHNR and CDR2 is FQNEAQ (reference sequence). V was pared by 3 bases and J by 2 bases, with 14 bases between. This CDR3 is built from 17 residues. The CDR3 bases are TGTGCCAGCAGCTTCGGAGGTTTGCGACCTGGGGCCAACGTCCTGACTTTC. Encoded protein: CASSFGGLRPGANVLTF.

This clonotype occurred a few times. The genes are TRBV29-1 and TRBJ2-7; tentatively, D is TRBD1 (6 bases). The V gene lost 3 bases and the J gene lost 6 bases, with 12 bases spanning the gap. The CDR3 totals 12 residues. CDR1 is SQVTM and CDR2 is ANQGSEA in the germline V gene. CDR3 DNA: TGCAGCGTTGAGGGGGCAGAGCCCGAGCAGTACTTC. It translates to CSVEGAEPEQYF.

This clonotype was picked up many times. V and J are TRBV7-2 and TRBJ2-7, with TRBD1 matching over 7 bases. The germline V gene encodes CDR1 SGHTA and CDR2 FQGNSA. Trimming at V came to 8 bases and at J to 5 bases, leaving 18 bases not matched to a gene. This CDR3 contains 16 residues. CDR3 sequence (DNA): TGTGCCAGCGGATCGGACAGGCCACTAGTGAACAACGAGCAGTACTTC. Its protein is CASGSDRPLVNNEQYF. The variable domain in full, with the rest retrieved from reference TRBV7-2 and TRBJ2-7, is GAGVSQSPSNKVTEKGKDVELRCDPISGHTALYWYRQSLGQGLEFLIYFQGNSAPDKSGLPSDRFSAERTGGSVSTLTIQRTQQEDSAVYLCASGSDRPLVNNEQYFGPGTRLTVT.

J is TRBJ2-3 and V is TRBV6-1; no definite D call. The germline V gene encodes CDR1 MNHNS and CDR2 SASEGT. Trimming stripped 7 bases from V and 2 bases from J, with 7 bases between. CDR3 length: 12 amino acids. CDR3 coding DNA: TGTGCCAGCAACCACCCCACAGATACGCAGTATTTT. Translation: CASNHPTDTQYF.

This clonotype occurred many times. The gene calls are TRBV5-1 and TRBJ2-1; 10 bases agree with TRBD1. This CDR3 comprises 15 residues. Germline trimming cut 6 bases from V and 9 bases from J; bases unmatched to any gene: 12. CDR1 is SGHRS and CDR2 is YFSETQ in the germline V gene. In nucleotides, the CDR3 is TGCGCCAGCAATGAGGGACAGGGGTTTTTCAGTGAGCAGTTCTTC. Amino acid sequence: CASNEGQGFFSEQFF.

This clonotype was observed many times. The chain links TRBV2 to TRBJ1-5, with 8 bases identical to TRBD1. The J segment lost 0 bases and the V segment lost 6 bases, leaving 4 bases of the junction unmatched. This CDR3 contains 15 residues. The germline CDR1 and CDR2 sequences are SNHLY and FYNNEI. CDR3 nucleotide sequence: TGTGCCAGCAGGGGGACAGGTCTTAGCAATCAGCCCCAGCATTTT. Protein sequence: CASRGTGLSNQPQHF.

The rearrangement joins TRBV6-1 to TRBJ1-1, with D perhaps matching TRBD1 (5 bases). Germline CDR1 is MNHNS and CDR2 is SASEGT. With 1 base removed from V and 5 bases from J, the gap between germline ends came to 14 bases. The CDR3 is made up of 15 amino acids. The CDR3 spells CASSEGPGRKTEAFF. The CDR3 DNA reads as TGTGCCAGCAGTGAAGGACCAGGGCGTAAGACTGAAGCTTTCTTT.

This clonotype showed up just a few times. The gene calls are TRBV29-1 and TRBJ2-2, with unresolved D. The CDR3 is 15 amino acids. V lost 4 bases to trimming and J lost 4 bases, with 16 bases between them. Germline V gives CDR1 SQVTM, CDR2 ANQGSEA. The CDR3 protein is CSVGFLGVGTGELFF. In DNA form, the CDR3 reads TGCAGCGTTGGGTTTTTGGGCGTTGGCACCGGGGAGCTGTTTTTT.